This T cell receptor (beta chain) comes out of a study of shared clonotypes between healthy human individuals. Notes on the study in general: Donor scarcity curtailed the genetic and exposure-history diversity represented herein. In the sorted subsets, rarefaction showed sequencing was incomplete despite large depth.

Adult donors, all healthy and HIV-negative, had no recent acute infections or vaccinations. With regard to this clone: Its specificity is unknown.

Sequenced by immunoSEQ multiplex PCR; TCRdb stores in-frame clones only, minus some. The sample shows a few hundred thousand clones, roughly 97% of them seen only once. The CDR3 consists of 13 residues. V dropped 5 bases and J dropped 9; count of bases not matched to a gene: 1. The germline V gene encodes CDR1 SEHNR and CDR2 FQNEAQ (reference sequence). Sequencing input: naive CD4+ T cells sorted from blood. Subset meaning: CD45RA+ positively selected. The V call is TRBV7-9, the J call TRBJ1-4; the match to TRBD1 covers 12 bases. The TCR was taken from a woman under 40 in good health. CDR3 sequence: CASSGTGGKKLFF. CDR3 sequence (DNA): TGTGCCAGCAGCGGGACAGGGGGCAAAAAACTGTTTTTT.